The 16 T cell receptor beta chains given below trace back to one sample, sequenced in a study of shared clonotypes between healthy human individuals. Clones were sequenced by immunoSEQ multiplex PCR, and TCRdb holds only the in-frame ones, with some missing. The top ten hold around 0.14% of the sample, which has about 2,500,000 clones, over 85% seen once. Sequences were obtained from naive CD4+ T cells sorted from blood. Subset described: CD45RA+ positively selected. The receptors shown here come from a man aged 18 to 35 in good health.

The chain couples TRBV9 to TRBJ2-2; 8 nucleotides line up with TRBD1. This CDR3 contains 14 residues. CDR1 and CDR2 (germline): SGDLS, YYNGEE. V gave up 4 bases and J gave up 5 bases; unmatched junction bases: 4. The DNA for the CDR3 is TGTGCCAGCAGCCGGACAGGGAAGACCGGGGAGCTGTTTTTT. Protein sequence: CASSRTGKTGELFF. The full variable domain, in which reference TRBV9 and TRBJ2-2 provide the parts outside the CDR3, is DSGVTQTPKHLITATGQRVTLRCSPRSGDLSVYWYQQSLDQGLQFLIQYYNGEERAKGNILERFSAQQFPDLHSELNLSSLELGDSALYFCASSRTGKTGELFFGEGSRLTVL.

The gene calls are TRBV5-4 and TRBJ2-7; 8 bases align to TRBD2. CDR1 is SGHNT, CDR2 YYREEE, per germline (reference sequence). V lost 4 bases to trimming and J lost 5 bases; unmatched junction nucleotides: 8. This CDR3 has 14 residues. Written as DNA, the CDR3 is TGTGCCAGCAGCGCTGCCGGGACTAGAGACGAGCAGTACTTC. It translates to CASSAAGTRDEQYF.

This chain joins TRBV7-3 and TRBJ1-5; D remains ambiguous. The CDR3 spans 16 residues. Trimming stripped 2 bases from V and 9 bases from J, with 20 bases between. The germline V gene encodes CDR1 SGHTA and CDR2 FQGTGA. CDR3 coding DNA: TGTGCCAGCAGCTTAGGCAGGAAGCACTCCTTAAGGCCCCAGCATTTT. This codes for CASSLGRKHSLRPQHF.

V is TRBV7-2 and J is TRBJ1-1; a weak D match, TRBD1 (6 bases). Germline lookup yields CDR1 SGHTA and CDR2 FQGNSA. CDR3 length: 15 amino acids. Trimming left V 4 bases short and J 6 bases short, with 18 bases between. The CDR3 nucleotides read TGTGCCAGCAGCTCCCTTTCAGGGGCCGGAGCTGAAGCTTTCTTT. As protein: CASSSLSGAGAEAFF.

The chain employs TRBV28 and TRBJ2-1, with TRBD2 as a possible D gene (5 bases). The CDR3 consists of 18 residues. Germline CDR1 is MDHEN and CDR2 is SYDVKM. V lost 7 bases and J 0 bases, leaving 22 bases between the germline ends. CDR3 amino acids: CASTTSGIIRSSYNEQFF. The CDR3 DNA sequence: TGTGCCAGCACCACATCCGGGATTATAAGGAGCTCCTACAATGAGCAGTTCTTC.

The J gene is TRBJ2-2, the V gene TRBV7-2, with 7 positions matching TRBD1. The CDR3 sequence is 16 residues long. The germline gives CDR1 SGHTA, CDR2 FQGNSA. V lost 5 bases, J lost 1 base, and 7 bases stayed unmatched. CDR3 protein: CASSTRDRVNTGELFF. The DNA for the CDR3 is TGTGCCAGCAGCACGAGAGACAGGGTGAACACCGGGGAGCTGTTTTTT.

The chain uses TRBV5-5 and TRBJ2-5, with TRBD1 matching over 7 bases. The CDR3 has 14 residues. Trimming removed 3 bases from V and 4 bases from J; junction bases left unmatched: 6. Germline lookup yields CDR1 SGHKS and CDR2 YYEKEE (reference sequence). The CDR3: CASSWTGLPETQYF. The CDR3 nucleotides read TGTGCCAGCAGCTGGACAGGACTTCCAGAGACCCAGTACTTC.

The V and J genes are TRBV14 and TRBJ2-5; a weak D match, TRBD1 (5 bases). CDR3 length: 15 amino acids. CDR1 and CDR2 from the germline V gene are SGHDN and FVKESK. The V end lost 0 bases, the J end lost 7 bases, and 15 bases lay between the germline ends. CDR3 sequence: CASSQDLGGAGTQYF. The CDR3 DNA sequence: TGTGCCAGCAGCCAAGATCTTGGTGGGGCTGGGACCCAGTACTTC.

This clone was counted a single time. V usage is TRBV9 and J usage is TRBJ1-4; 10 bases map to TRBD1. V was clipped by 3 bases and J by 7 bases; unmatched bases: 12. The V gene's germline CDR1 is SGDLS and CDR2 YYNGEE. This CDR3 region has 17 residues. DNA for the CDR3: TGTGCCAGCAGCGCCGCGGGACAGGGGAGGTATAGTGAAAAACTGTTTTTT. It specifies CASSAAGQGRYSEKLFF.

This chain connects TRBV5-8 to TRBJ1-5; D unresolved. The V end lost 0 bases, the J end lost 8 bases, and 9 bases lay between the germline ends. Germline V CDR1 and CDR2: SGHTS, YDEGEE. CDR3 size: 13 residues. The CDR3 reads CASSLVTGKPQHF. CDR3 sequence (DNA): TGTGCCAGCAGCTTGGTGACCGGTAAGCCCCAGCATTTT.

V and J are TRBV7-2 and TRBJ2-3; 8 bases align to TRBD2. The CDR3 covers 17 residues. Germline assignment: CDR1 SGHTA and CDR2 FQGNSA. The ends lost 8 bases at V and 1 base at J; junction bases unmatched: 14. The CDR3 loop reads CASLLGLAGGRTDTQYF. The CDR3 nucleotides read TGTGCCAGCCTACTGGGTTTGGCGGGAGGTCGCACAGATACGCAGTATTTT.

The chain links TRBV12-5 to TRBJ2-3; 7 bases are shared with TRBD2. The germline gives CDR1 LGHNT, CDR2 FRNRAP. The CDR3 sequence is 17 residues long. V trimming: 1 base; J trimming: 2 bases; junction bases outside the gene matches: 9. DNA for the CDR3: TGTGCTAGTGGTTTGGAACCGGCTAGCGGTTACACAGATACGCAGTATTTT. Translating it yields CASGLEPASGYTDTQYF.

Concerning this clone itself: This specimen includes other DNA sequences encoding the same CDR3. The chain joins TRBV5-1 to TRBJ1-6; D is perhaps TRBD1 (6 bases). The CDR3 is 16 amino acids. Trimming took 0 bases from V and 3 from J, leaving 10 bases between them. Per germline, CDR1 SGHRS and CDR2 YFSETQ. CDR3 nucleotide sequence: TGCGCCAGCAGCTTGGCCGGGACAAGCTATAATTCACCCCTCCACTTT. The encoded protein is CASSLAGTSYNSPLHF.

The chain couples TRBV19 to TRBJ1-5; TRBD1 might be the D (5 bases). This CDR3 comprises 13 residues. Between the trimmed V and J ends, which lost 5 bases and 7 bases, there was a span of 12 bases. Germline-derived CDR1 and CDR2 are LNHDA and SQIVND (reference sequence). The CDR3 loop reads CASSERGGQPQHF. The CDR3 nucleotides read TGTGCCAGTAGTGAGAGGGGAGGGCAGCCCCAGCATTTT.

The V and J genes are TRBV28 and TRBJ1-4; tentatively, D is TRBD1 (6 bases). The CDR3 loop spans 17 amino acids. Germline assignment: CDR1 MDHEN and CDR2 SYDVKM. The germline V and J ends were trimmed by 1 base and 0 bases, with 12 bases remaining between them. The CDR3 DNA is TGTGCCAGCAGTTTATATGACAGGTTTGCAACTAATGAAAAACTGTTTTTT. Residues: CASSLYDRFATNEKLFF. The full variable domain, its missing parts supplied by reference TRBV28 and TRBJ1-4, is DVKVTQSSRYLVKRTGEKVFLECVQDMDHENMFWYRQDPGLGLRLIYFSYDVKMKEKGDIPEGYSVSREKKERFSLILESASTNQTSMYLCASSLYDRFATNEKLFFGSGTQLSVL.

CDR3 DNA: TGTGCCAGCAGCGTAGGTCGGCAACTCTACAATGAGCAGTTCTTC. As protein: CASSVGRQLYNEQFF. The rearrangement joins TRBV9 to TRBJ2-1; no reliable D call. Germline CDR1 reads SGDLS; CDR2 reads YYNGEE. V gave up 0 bases and J gave up 3 bases, with 10 bases separating them. This CDR3 has 15 residues.